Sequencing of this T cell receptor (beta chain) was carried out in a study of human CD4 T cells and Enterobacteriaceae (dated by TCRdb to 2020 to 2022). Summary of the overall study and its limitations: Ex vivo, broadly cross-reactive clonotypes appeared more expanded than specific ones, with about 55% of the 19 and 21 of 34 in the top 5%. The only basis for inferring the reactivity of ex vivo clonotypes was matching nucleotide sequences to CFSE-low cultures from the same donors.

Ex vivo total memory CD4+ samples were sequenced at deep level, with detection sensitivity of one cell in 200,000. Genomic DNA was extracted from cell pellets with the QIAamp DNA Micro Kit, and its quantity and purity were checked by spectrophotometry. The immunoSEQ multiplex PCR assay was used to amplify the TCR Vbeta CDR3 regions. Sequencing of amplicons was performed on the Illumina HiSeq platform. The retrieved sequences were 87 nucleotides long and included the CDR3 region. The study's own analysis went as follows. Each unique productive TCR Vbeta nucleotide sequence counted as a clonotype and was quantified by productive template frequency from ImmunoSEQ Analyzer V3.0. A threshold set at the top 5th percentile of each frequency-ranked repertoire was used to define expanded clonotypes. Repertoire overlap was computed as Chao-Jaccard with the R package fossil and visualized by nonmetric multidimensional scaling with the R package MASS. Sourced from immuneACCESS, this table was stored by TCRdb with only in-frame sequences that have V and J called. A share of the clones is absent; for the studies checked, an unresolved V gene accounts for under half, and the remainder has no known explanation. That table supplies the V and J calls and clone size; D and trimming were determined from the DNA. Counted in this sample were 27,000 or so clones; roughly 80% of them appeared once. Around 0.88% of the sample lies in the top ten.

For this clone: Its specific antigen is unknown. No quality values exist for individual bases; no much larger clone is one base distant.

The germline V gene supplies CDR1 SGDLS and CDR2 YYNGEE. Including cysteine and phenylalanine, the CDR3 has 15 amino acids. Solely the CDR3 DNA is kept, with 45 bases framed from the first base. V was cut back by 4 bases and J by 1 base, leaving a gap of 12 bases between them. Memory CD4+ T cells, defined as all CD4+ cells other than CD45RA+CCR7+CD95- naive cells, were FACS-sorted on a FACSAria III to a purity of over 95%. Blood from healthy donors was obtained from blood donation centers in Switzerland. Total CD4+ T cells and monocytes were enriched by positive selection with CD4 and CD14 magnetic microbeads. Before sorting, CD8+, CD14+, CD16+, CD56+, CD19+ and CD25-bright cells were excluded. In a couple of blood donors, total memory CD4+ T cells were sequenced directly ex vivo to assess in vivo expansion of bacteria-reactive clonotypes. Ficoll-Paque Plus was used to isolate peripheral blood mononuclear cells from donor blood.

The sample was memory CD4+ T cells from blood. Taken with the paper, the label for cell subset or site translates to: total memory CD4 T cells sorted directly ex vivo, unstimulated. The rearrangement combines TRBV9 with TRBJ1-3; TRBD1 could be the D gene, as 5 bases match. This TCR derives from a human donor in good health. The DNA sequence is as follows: TGTGCCAGCAGCTCCCCGGGGGGTTCTGGAAACACCATATATTTT. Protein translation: CASSSPGGSGNTIYF. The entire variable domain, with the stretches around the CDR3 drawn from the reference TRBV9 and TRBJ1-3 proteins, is DSGVTQTPKHLITATGQRVTLRCSPRSGDLSVYWYQQSLDQGLQFLIQYYNGEERAKGNILERFSAQQFPDLHSELNLSSLELGDSALYFCASSSPGGSGNTIYFGEGSWLTVV.